This T cell receptor beta chain was sequenced during a study of blood T cell repertoires in COVID-19. The wider study: Specimens from acute and convalescent COVID-19 originated in the United States, Italy and Spain.

Germline CDR1 is SGHVS and CDR2 is FQNEAQ. J gave up 4 bases and V 5 bases, and 12 bases lay outside the gene matches. The CDR3 is 19 amino acids. Original handling: Reference gene primer amplification in the assay estimated nucleated cell counts. TCRdb's copy holds only in-frame clones and misses some; the assay was immunoSEQ multiplex PCR. V and J calls and clone size follow that table, whereas D and trimming were derived from the DNA. The table shows over 60,000 clones, with 70% to 90% occurring only once. The J gene is TRBJ2-2, the V gene TRBV7-8; 14 bases are shared with TRBD2. The receptor was isolated from a man between 65 and 85 years old with active or convalescent COVID-19. The sample consisted of peripheral blood. This CDR3 reads CASSRLGTSGRGVTGELFF. CDR3 DNA sequence: TGTGCCAGCAGCCGCCTCGGGACTAGCGGGAGAGGGGTCACCGGGGAGCTGTTTTTT.